This T cell receptor beta chain was captured by sequencing in a study of blood T cell repertoires in COVID-19. Overall study: The analysed material was cDNA or gDNA that came from T cells, B-cell-depleted T cells, or PBMCs.

Authors' processing steps: Reference gene primer amplification yielded estimated nucleated cell counts. Only in-frame clones appear in the TCRdb table, and some are missing; sequencing was by immunoSEQ multiplex PCR. From that table come the V and J calls and clone size; the DNA was used to work out D and trimming. Of about 150,000 clones in the sample, around 80% were seen once. Germline CDR1 is LNHDA and CDR2 is SQIVND (reference sequence). Unmatched junction bases numbered 2, after V lost 5 bases and J lost 8 bases. CDR3 length: 13 residues. The V gene is TRBV19, the J gene TRBJ2-1; 11 bases align to TRBD2. The clonotype originates from a woman in her fifties or sixties with acute or convalescent COVID-19. Sample: peripheral blood. DNA for the CDR3: TGTGCCAGTAGTGTAGCGGGAGGGTATGAGCAGTTCTTC. Encoded protein: CASSVAGGYEQFF.